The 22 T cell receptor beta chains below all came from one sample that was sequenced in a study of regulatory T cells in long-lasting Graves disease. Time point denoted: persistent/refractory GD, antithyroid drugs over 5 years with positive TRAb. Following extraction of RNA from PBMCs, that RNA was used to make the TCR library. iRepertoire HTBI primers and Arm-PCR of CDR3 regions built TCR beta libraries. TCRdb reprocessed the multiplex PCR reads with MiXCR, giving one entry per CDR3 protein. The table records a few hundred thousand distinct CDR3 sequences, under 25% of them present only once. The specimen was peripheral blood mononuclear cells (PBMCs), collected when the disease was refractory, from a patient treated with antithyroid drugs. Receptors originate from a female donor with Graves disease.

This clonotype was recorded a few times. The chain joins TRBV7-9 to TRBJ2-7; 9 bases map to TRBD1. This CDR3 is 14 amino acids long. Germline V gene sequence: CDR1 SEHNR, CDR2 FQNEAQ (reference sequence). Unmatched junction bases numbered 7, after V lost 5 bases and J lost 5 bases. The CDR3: CASSPGQGIHEQYF. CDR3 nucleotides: TGTGCCAGCAGCCCCGGACAGGGGATTCACGAGCAGTACTTC.

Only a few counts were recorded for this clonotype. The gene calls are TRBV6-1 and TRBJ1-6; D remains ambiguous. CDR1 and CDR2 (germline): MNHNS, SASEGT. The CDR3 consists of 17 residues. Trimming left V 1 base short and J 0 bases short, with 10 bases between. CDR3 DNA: TGTGCCAGCAGTGAAGATGCCAGCTACTCCTATAATTCACCCCTCCACTTT. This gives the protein CASSEDASYSYNSPLHF.

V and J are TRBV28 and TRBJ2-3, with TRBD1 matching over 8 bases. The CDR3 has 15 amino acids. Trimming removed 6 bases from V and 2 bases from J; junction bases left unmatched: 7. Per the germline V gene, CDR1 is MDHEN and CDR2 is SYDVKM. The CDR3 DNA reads TGTGCCAGCAGACAGGACAGGGAATTCACAGATACGCAGTATTTT. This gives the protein CASRQDREFTDTQYF.

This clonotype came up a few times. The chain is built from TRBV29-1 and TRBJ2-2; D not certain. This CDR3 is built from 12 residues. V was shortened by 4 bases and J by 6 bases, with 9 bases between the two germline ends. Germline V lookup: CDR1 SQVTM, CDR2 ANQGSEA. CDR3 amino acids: CSVASEAGELFF. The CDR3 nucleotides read TGCAGCGTTGCGAGTGAGGCCGGGGAGCTGTTTTTT.

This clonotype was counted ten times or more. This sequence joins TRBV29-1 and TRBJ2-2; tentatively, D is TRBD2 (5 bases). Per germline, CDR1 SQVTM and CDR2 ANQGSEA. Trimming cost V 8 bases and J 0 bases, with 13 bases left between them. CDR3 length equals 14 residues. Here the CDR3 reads CSFAGSANTGELFF. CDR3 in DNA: TGCAGCTTTGCGGGTAGCGCGAACACCGGGGAGCTGTTTTTT.

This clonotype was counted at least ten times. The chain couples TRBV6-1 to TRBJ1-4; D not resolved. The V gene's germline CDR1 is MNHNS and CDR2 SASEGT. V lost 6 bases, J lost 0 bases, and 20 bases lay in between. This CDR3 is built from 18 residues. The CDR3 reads CASSHWVGSGTTNEKLFF. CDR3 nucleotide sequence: TGTGCCAGCAGCCACTGGGTTGGATCGGGGACAACTAATGAAAAACTGTTTTTT.

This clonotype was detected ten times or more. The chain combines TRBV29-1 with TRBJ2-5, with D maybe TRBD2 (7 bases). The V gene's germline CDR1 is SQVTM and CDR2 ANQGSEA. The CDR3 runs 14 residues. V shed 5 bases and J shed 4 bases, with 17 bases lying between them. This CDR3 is CSVRGGGVAETQYF. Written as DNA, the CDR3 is TGCAGCGTTCGGGGAGGGGGGGTAGCAGAGACCCAGTACTTC.

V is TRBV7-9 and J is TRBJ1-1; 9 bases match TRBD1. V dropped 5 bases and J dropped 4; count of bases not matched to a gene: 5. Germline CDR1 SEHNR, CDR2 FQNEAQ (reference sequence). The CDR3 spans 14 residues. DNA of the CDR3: TGTGCCAGCAGCCAGGACAGGGGCGGCACTGAAGCTTTCTTT. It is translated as CASSQDRGGTEAFF.

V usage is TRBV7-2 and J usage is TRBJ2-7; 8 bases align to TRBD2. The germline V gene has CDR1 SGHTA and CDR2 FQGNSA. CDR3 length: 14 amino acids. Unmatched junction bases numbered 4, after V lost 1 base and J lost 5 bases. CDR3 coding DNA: TGTGCCAGCAGCTTAGAGGTAGCGGGACACGAGCAGTACTTC. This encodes CASSLEVAGHEQYF.

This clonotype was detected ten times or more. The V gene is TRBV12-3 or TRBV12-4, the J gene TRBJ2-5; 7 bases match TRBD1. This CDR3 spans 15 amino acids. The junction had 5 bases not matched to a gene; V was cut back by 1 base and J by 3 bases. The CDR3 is CASSLGDSWEETQYF. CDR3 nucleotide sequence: TGTGCCAGCAGTTTAGGGGACAGTTGGGAAGAGACCCAGTACTTC.

The CDR3 spells CASSPPSRVVYGYTF. In nucleotides, the CDR3 is TGTGCCAGCTCACCACCGAGCAGGGTTGTCTATGGCTACACCTTC. The V gene is TRBV18, the J gene TRBJ1-2; possible D gene TRBD1, 5 bases. The CDR3 is 15 amino acids. The germline V gene has CDR1 KGHSH and CDR2 LQKENI. V lost 0 bases and J lost 4, with 12 bases in between.

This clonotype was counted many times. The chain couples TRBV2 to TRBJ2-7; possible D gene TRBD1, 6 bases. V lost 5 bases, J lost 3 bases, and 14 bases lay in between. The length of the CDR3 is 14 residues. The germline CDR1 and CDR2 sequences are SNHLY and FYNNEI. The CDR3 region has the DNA TGTGCCAGCAGTACCCAGACAGGTGGCTACGAGCAGTACTTC. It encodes CASSTQTGGYEQYF. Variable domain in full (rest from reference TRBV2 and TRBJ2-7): EPEVTQTPSHQVTQMGQEVILRCVPISNHLYFYWYRQILGQKVEFLVSFYNNEISEKSEIFDDQFSVERPDGSNFTLKIRSTKLEDSAMYFCASSTQTGGYEQYFGPGTRLTVT.

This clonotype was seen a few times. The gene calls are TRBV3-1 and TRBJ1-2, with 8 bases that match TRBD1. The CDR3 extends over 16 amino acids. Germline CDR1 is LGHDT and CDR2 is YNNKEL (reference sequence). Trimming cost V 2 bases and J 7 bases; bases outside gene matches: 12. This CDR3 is CASSQKGGTGAFGYTF. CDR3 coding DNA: TGTGCCAGCAGCCAAAAAGGCGGGACAGGAGCCTTTGGCTACACCTTC.

CDR3 coding DNA: TGTGCCTGGGCCCCCCCTAAAATGTCTGGAAAAAACATTCAGTACTTC. Translating it yields CAWAPPKMSGKNIQYF. The rearrangement links TRBV30 to TRBJ2-4; D gene uncertain. The ends were cut back, 5 bases at V and 4 bases at J, with 21 bases in the middle. The germline V gene encodes CDR1 GTSNPN and CDR2 SVGIG (reference sequence). The CDR3 contains 16 residues.

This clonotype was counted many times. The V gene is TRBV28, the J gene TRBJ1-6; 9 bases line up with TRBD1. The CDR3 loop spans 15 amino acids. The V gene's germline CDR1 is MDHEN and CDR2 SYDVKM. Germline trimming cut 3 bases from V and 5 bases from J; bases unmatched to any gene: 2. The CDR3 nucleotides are TGTGCCAGCAGTTTCGGGGACAGGGATAATTCACCCCTCCACTTT. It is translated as CASSFGDRDNSPLHF.

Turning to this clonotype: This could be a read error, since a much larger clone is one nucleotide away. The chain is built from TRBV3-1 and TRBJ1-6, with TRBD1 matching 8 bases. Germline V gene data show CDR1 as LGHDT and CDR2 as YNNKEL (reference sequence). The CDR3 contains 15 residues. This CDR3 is CASRDGQGYNPPLHF. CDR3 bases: TGTGCCAGCAGAGATGGACAGGGTTATAATCCACCCCTCCACTTT. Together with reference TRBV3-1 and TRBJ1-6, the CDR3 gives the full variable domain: DTAVSQTPKYLVTQMGNDKSIKCEQNLGHDTMYWYKQDSKKFLKIMFSYNNKELIINETVPNRFSPKSPDKAHLNLHINSLELGDSAVYFCASRDGQGYNPPLHFGNGTRLTVT.

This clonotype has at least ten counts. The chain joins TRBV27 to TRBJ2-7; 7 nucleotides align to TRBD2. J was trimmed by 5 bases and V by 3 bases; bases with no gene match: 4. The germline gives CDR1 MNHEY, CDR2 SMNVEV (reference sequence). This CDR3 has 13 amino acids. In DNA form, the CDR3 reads TGTGCCAGCAGTTTCGGCGGGAGCGACGAGCAGTACTTC. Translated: CASSFGGSDEQYF.

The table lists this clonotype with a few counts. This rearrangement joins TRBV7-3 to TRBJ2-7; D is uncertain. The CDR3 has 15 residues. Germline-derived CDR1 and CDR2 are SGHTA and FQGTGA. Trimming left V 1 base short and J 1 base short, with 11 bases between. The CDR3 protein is CASSLNPARSYEQYF. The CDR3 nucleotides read TGTGCCAGCAGCTTAAACCCAGCTAGGTCCTACGAGCAGTACTTC.

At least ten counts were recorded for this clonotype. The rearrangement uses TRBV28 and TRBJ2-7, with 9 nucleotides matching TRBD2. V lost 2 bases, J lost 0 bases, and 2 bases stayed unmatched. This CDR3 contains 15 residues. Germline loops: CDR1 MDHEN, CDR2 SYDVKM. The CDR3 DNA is TGTGCCAGCAGTTTACTAGCGGGGAGCTCCTACGAGCAGTACTTC. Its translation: CASSLLAGSSYEQYF.

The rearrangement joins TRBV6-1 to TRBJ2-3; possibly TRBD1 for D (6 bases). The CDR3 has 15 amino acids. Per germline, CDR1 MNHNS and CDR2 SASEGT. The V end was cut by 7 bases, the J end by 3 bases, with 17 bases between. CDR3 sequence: CASIPTGAMTDTQYF. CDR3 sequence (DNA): TGTGCCAGCATCCCGACAGGAGCGATGACAGATACGCAGTATTTT.

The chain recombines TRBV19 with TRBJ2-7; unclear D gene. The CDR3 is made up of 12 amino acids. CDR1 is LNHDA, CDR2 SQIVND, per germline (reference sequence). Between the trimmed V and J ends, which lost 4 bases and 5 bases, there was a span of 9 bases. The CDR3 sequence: CASSKETNEQYF. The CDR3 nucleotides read TGTGCCAGTAGTAAAGAGACGAACGAGCAGTACTTC.

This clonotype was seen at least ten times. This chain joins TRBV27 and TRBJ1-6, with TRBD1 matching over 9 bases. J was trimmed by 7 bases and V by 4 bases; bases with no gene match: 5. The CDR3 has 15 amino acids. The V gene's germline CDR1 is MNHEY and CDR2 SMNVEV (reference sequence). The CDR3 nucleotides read TGTGCCAGCAGTTCCGGGACAGGGACAAATTCACCCCTCCACTTT. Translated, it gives CASSSGTGTNSPLHF.